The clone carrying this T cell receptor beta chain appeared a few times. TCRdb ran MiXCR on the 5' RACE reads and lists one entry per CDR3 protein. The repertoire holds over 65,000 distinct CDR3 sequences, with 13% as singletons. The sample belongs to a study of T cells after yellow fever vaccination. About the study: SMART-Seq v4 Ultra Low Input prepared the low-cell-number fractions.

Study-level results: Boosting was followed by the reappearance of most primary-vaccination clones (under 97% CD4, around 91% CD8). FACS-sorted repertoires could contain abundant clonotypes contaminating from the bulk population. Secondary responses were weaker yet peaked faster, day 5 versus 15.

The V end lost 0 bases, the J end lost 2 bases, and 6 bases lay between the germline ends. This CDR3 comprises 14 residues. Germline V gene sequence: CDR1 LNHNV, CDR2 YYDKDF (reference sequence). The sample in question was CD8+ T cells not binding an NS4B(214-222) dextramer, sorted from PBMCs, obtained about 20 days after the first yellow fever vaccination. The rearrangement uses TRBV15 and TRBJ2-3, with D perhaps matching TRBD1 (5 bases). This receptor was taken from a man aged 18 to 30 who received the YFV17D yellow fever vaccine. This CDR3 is CATSREGATDTQYF. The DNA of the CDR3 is TGTGCCACCAGCAGAGAAGGGGCCACAGATACGCAGTATTTT. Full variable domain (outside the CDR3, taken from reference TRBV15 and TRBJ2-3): DAMVIQNPRYQVTQFGKPVTLSCSQTLNHNVMYWYQQKSSQAPKLLFHYYDKDFNNEADTPDNFQSRRPNTSFCFLDIRSPGLGDTAMYLCATSREGATDTQYFGPGTRLTVL.